This T cell receptor (beta chain) was found in a study of PD-L1 blockade in urothelial cancer. Study-wide context: About 90% of the roughly 30 patients were men whose urothelial cancer was bladder-origin. Blood analysis was done at 3 weeks (second dose) and 6 weeks after treatment began. Median blood clonality was around 0.086, with 80,000 to 100,000 unique TCRs. Points from the study as a whole: Patients who had durable benefit saw their tumor-associated blood clones expand more at 3 weeks.

This clone has just one count. Its antigen is currently unknown. Germline assignment: CDR1 GTSNPN and CDR2 SVGIG (reference sequence). The V gene lost 4 bases and the J gene lost 1 base, with 10 bases spanning the gap. CDR3 length: 13 amino acids. Sequencing used immunoSEQ multiplex PCR; TCRdb keeps in-frame clones, though not all of them. Altogether about 57,000 clones are present, about 82% being singletons, with the ten largest covering roughly 2.9%. This receptor was taken from a man aged 50-59 years with urothelial cancer. The material was PBMCs, obtained around atezolizumab (anti-PD-L1) treatment. This chain joins TRBV30 and TRBJ1-1; D is unresolved. CDR3 nucleotide sequence: TGTGCCTGGAATATGGCCTGGAACACTGAAGCTTTCTTT. It yields the protein CAWNMAWNTEAFF.